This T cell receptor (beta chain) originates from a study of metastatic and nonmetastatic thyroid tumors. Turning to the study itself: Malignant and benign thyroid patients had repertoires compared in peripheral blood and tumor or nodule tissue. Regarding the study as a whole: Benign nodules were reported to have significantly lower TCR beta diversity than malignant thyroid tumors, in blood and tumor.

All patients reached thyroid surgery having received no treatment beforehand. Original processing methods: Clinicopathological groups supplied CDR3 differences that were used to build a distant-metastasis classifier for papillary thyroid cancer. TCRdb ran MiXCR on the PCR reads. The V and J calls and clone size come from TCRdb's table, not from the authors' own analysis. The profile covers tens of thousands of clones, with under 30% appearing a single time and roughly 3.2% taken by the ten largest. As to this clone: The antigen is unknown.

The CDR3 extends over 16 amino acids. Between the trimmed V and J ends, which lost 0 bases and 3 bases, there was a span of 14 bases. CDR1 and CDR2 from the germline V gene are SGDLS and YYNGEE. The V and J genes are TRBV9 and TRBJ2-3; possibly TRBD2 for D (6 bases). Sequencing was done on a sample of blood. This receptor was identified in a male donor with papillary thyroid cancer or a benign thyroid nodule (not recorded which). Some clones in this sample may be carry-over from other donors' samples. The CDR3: CASSVEYGRGTDTQYF. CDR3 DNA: TGTGCCAGCAGCGTAGAATACGGGAGAGGAACAGATACGCAGTATTTT.